The entry below gives a single T cell receptor beta chain sequence along with its context. Its matching antigen is unknown. These donors, healthy bone marrow donors, were studied. These data originate in a study of cytomegalovirus exposure and HLA in healthy donors. The PCR employed 60 Vbeta primers together with 13 Jbeta primers. The method was immunoSEQ multiplex PCR; TCRdb's version includes in-frame clones alone and lacks a portion of them. The sample shows 150,000 to 200,000 clones, less than 90% of them seen only once. Study observations and caveats: Across donors, sequencing depth was assumed by presence/absence analyses to be roughly uniform.

CDR1 and CDR2 (germline): SNHLY, FYNNEI. V trimming: 5 bases; J trimming: 6 bases; junction bases outside the gene matches: 6. The CDR3 extends over 13 amino acids. Source material: PBMCs. The chain joins TRBV2 to TRBJ1-2, with 7 bases lining up with TRBD1. The receptor's source is a girl under 18 in good health and CMV-seropositive. Here the CDR3 DNA reads TGTGCCAGCAGTACAGGGGCCCGGGATGGCTACACCTTC. Protein: CASSTGARDGYTF.